The present T cell receptor beta chain was sequenced within a study of control samples from healthy donors and cancer patients. Method: immunoSEQ multiplex PCR; TCRdb's copy keeps in-frame clones and lacks some. The sample yields 60,000 to 95,000 clones, 75% to 90% seen once. The sample comprised PBMCs. The origin of this receptor is a woman aged 50 to 60 with colorectal cancer.

The CDR3 DNA reads as TGTGCCAGTAGTACAGGGAAGACTAACTATGGCTACACCTTC. This sequence encodes CASSTGKTNYGYTF. J is TRBJ1-2 and V is TRBV19; weak D call: TRBD1 (5 bases). The CDR3 consists of 14 residues. Germline CDR1 is LNHDA and CDR2 is SQIVND (reference sequence). Trimming shortened V by 4 bases and J by 0 bases, and 9 bases separated the two germline ends. The full variable domain, completed using reference TRBV19 and TRBJ1-2, is DGGITQSPKYLFRKEGQNVTLSCEQNLNHDAMYWYRQDPGQGLRLIYYSQIVNDFQKGDIAEGYSVSREKKESFPLTVTSAQKNPTAFYLCASSTGKTNYGYTFGSGTRLTVV.